The source of this TCR beta chain is a study of regulatory T cells in long-lasting Graves disease. Germline lookup yields CDR1 MNHEY and CDR2 SVGEGT. The ends were cut back, 6 bases at V and 5 bases at J, with 7 bases in the middle. This CDR3 region has 11 residues. The sample holds a few counts of this clonotype. The sample's time point: newly diagnosed GD, antithyroid drugs for less than 3 months. TCR sequences were obtained from RNA taken from PBMCs. HTBI primers from iRepertoire and Arm-PCR of CDR3 regions yielded the TCR beta libraries. TCRdb re-analysed the multiplex PCR reads in MiXCR, keeping a single row per CDR3 protein. Found here are approximately 400,000 distinct CDR3 sequences, about 16% of them singletons; the top ten hold roughly a sixth. These data also featured in a second study, about T cells in Graves' hyperthyroidism and ophthalmopathy.

Here the sequenced sample was peripheral blood mononuclear cells (PBMCs), taken at new diagnosis, from a patient treated with antithyroid drugs. The V and J genes are TRBV6-2 or TRBV6-3 and TRBJ1-2; a possible D gene is TRBD1 (5 bases). The clonotype comes from a woman aged 25-40 years with Graves disease. CDR3 sequence (DNA): TGTGCCAGCAGGCACAGGTATGGCTACACCTTC. This codes for CASRHRYGYTF.